This T cell receptor beta chain was identified during a study of blood T cells in healthy people across ages (dated by TCRdb to the mid-2010s). The study in broad terms: In model experiments, template switching captured about one uniquely barcoded TCR beta cDNA molecule for every two T cells. Using deep sequencing normalized with unique cDNA molecular identifiers, the study measured how TCR beta repertoire diversity changes with age. The donors were divided into four age groups: young (average around 16 years), middle-aged (around 37), aged (around 67) and long-lived (around 80). The study analyzed two additional independent replicas of 1 million unique cDNA reads from the same blood draw for two donors, one aged 18 to 29 and one aged 80 or older. The paper as a whole reports these results and caveats: There was a strong correlation between observed TCR beta diversity and the percentage of naive T cells measured by flow cytometry. Since profiling was done on bulk unsorted PBMCs, naive and antigen-experienced compartments could not be conclusively compared. Compared with the aged group, the long-lived group had more naive CD4+ T cells, fewer expanded clones and increased TCR diversity, suggesting age selection. Estimates of total diversity from one million sequenced T cells were regarded as lower bounds and underestimates. Observed TCR beta diversity per million T cells fell roughly linearly with age, and a significant reduction was already apparent by age about 38. Because the CMV infection status of the donors was unknown, age-related changes in expanded clonotypes may potentially have been confounded.

CDR1 and CDR2 are drawn from the germline V gene: SGHTA, FQGNSA. V is trimmed back by 5 bases and J by 3 bases, and the junction contains 7 bases that no gene match accounts for. CDR3 length: 15 amino acids, cysteine to phenylalanine. The sequence is cut down to CDR3 DNA, 45 bases in frame from base 1. Donors were a few dozen systemically healthy Caucasian individuals from Russia aged about 6 to 100 years. Each donor gave around 9.5 milliliters of peripheral blood, collected into EDTA-treated Vacutainer tubes. Ficoll-Paque density-gradient centrifugation was used to isolate PBMCs, with at least 7 million per sample. Total RNA was extracted from PBMCs with Trizol reagent, with at least 5.5 micrograms obtained per sample. For every donor, flow cytometry on a PBMC aliquot measured the percentage of naive CD45RAhigh/CD27high T cells. This clonotype showed up just once. Its antigen is still unknown. No base quality information exists; no much larger clone differs at one position.

Library prep was done by 5' RACE. The sequencing machine was an Illumina HiSeq 2500. A second PCR of roughly 6 to 12 cycles was performed with a sample-barcoded 5' primer and a J-beta primer mix. A unique molecular identifier was introduced onto each TCR beta cDNA molecule by a template-switch 5' adaptor carrying 12 random nucleotides. At least 2.5 million CDR3-containing paired-end reads were obtained from each sample. All of the RNA was converted into first-strand cDNA using the Mint cDNA synthesis kit, with a TRBC-specific oligonucleotide serving as the primer. After uracil-DNA glycosylase treatment, a first 18-cycle PCR used universal primers M1SS and BC2_uni_R on all cDNA. The study's processing was this. Normalization of each sample was performed by random selection of 1 million high-quality reads, each carrying a distinct molecular identifier. Reads sharing molecular identifiers were discarded rather than binned into consensus sequences. MiTCR, run with a Q25 quality threshold and the strictest error-elimination algorithm, handled CDR3 identification, clonotype clustering and error correction. A nonparametric unseen species model with Euler transformation was used to estimate a lower bound on total TCR beta diversity. TCRdb's own reprocessing of the public reads used fastp at Q25 and MiXCR and kept productive beta chains. Rows are combined by CDR3 protein, so each entry shows the most common genes and DNA. These V and J calls are TCRdb output, not the study's own analysis. Present in this sample are approximately 580,000 distinct CDR3 sequences, 24% of which were seen just once. The leading ten clones occupy 8.5% to 9.5% of the sample.

The sample also formed part of further work on T cells of mothers and their children. As noted in the second study: Donors were nine systemically healthy Caucasian individuals: three mothers and their six children. cDNA synthesis used all of the extracted RNA, with approximately 1.4 ug of RNA in each 15 ul reaction. In the second PCR, sample barcodes and 2-4 random nucleotides were introduced via the M1S primer. Over 9 million TCR beta CDR3 reads came from each mother, compared with millions of reads from each child. Thymic selection similarly shapes TCR recombination output in related and unrelated pairs, with minor effect from inherited differences. Normalized repertoire overlap was always slightly but never significantly higher in related than unrelated mother-child pairs. Persistent microchimeric T cell clones were not detected, at a sensitivity of around 99 clones per million clonotypes. In the study, deep NGS was used to compare the TCR beta repertoires of mothers and children, and features distinguishing related mother-child pairs from unrelated individuals were sought. The mean age was about 38 +/- 4 years for the mothers and about 12 +/- 4 years for the children. After adapter ligation with NEBNext reagents, the libraries were sequenced on Illumina HiSeq 2000 with 100+100 nt paired-end reads. To prevent cross-contamination, the mother and child libraries were prepared a month apart and were sequenced in separate runs. For each donor, between about 500,000 and 2,200,000 distinct TCR beta clonotypes were identified. Naive TCR beta clonotypes were estimated from low-frequency clonotypes matched to each donor's FACS-determined naive share, without sorting.

Rearrangement joined TRBV7-2 to TRBJ2-5, with 9 middle bases fitting TRBD2. The TCR originated in a boy younger than 18 in good health. The specimen sequenced was blood. The sequenced DNA: TGTGCCAGCAGCGTAAATAGCGGGGGCAAAGAGACCCAGTACTTC. It translates to CASSVNSGGKETQYF.